This is a list of T cell receptor beta chains from one sample in a study of low-dose radiotherapy and immunotherapy resistance in tumors. TCRdb re-derived calls from the reads in MiXCR, one entry per CDR3 protein. In the table there are about 71,000 distinct CDR3 sequences, less than 40% of which are singletons. The sample here was PBMCs, taken before treatment. These receptors came from a female donor with ovarian cancer. Both conserved end residues are part of each CDR3. The order of the fields is D gene, V gene, J gene, clone size, CDR3 protein, CDR3 DNA. A D gene is named only where the DNA matches it firmly. Only some rows state a clone size, as once, few, many or a class for expanded clones.

-	TRBV3-1	TRBJ2-7	-	CASSQRAREQYF	TGTGCCAGCAGCCAGCGGGCCCGAGAGCAGTACTTC
TRBD2	TRBV5-1	TRBJ2-1	-	CASSSSGTSSYNEQFF	TGCGCCAGCAGCTCCTCCGGGACTAGCTCCTACAATGAGCAGTTCTTC
-	TRBV7-2	TRBJ2-7	few	CASSLGAGGGYEQYF	TGTGCCAGCAGCTTAGGGGCAGGGGGGGGCTACGAGCAGTACTTC
TRBD2	TRBV7-8	TRBJ2-2	many	CASSLSGGNTGELFF	TGTGCCAGCAGCTTGAGCGGGGGTAACACCGGGGAGCTGTTTTTT
-	TRBV20-1	TRBJ2-7	many	CSAREELARNEQYF	TGCAGTGCTAGAGAAGAACTAGCACGCAACGAGCAGTACTTC
-	TRBV10-2	TRBJ2-7	many	CASSESTGPAPYEQYF	TGCGCCAGCAGTGAGTCGACTGGCCCCGCACCCTACGAGCAGTACTTC
-	TRBV5-3	TRBJ1-6	many	CASSLVVNSPLHF	TGTGCCAGCAGCTTGGTGGTGAATTCACCCCTCCACTTT
TRBD2	TRBV7-2	TRBJ2-1	-	CASSPTSGYNEQFF	TGTGCCAGCAGCCCGACTAGCGGATACAATGAGCAGTTCTTC
-	TRBV7-9	TRBJ1-1	once	CASSLRAVGTEAFF	TGTGCCAGCAGCTTACGCGCGGTGGGCACTGAAGCTTTCTTT
TRBD1	TRBV29-1	TRBJ2-5	many	CSVQRGRSETQYF	TGCAGCGTTCAGAGGGGGCGATCAGAGACCCAGTACTTC
-	TRBV7-7	TRBJ2-2	many	CASSLKRGSGELFF	TGTGCTAGCAGCTTAAAACGAGGATCCGGGGAGCTGTTTTTT
TRBD1	TRBV5-5	TRBJ2-5	many	CASSARTGAQETQYF	TGTGCCAGCAGTGCCCGGACAGGGGCCCAAGAGACCCAGTACTTC
-	TRBV6-2/TRBV6-3	TRBJ1-4	many	CASSYSVSREKLFF	TGTGCCAGCAGTTACTCGGTCTCACGTGAAAAACTGTTTTTT
TRBD1	TRBV5-5	TRBJ2-7	many	CASSLVPGQGAYEQYF	TGTGCCAGCAGCTTGGTACCGGGACAGGGGGCGTACGAGCAGTACTTC
-	TRBV29-1	TRBJ2-3	many	CSVGLALTDTQYF	TGCAGCGTTGGATTAGCACTCACAGATACGCAGTATTTT
TRBD1	TRBV11-2	TRBJ2-2	many	CASSRRYGQGPSTGELFF	TGTGCCAGCAGCCGAAGATATGGACAGGGTCCGAGCACCGGGGAGCTGTTTTTT
-	TRBV27	TRBJ2-6	-	CASSFWGRGGSGTNVLTF	TGTGCCAGCAGTTTTTGGGGCAGGGGAGGCTCTGGGACCAACGTCCTGACTTTC
TRBD2	TRBV20-1	TRBJ2-7	many	CSAHSSGGAIHEQYF	TGCAGTGCTCATTCTAGCGGGGGGGCCATCCACGAGCAGTACTTC
-	TRBV28	TRBJ2-5	many	CASSFGGRRETQYF	TGTGCCAGCAGTTTCGGGGGGCGGAGGGAGACCCAGTACTTC
TRBD1	TRBV7-2	TRBJ2-5	many	CASSSSGTGQETQYF	TGTGCCAGCAGCTCATCCGGGACAGGGCAAGAGACCCAGTACTTC
-	TRBV6-2/TRBV6-3	TRBJ2-1	-	CASRETKQGRRSGGEQFF	TGTGCCAGCCGGGAAACCAAACAGGGGAGGAGGTCGGGGGGTGAGCAGTTCTTC
-	TRBV6-5	TRBJ2-2	-	CASVKDTGELFFF	-
-	TRBV6-2/TRBV6-3	TRBJ1-3	few	CASSEILDSYTSGNTIYF	TGTGCCAGCAGTGAAATACTCGACTCTTACACCTCTGGAAACACCATATATTTT
TRBD2	TRBV24-1	TRBJ2-1	many	CATRGGSEQFF	TGTGCCACCAGGGGGGGGTCTGAGCAGTTCTTC
-	TRBV27	TRBJ2-3	many	CAIRTGGLSGRDTDTQYF	TGTGCCATCCGGACAGGGGGCTTGAGCGGGAGGGACACAGATACGCAGTATTTT
TRBD1	TRBV27	TRBJ1-6	many	CASSLGGGGLSSPLHF	TGTGCCAGCAGCCTCGGGGGAGGGGGCCTGAGTTCACCCCTCCACTTT
-	TRBV6-5	TRBJ2-2	-	CARSLSRLWRTNTGELFF	TGTGCCAGGAGTCTTTCGCGGTTGTGGCGGACGAACACCGGGGAGCTGTTTTTT
-	TRBV6-8	TRBJ2-7	-	CASSQKLRGYEQYF	TGTGCCAGCAGTCAGAAGCTCAGGGGCTACGAGCAGTACTTC
TRBD2	TRBV7-2	TRBJ2-3	-	CASSMGLAGAMPDTQYF	TGTGCCAGCAGCATGGGACTAGCGGGAGCCATGCCAGATACGCAGTATTTT
-	TRBV6-2/TRBV6-3	TRBJ1-5	many	CASSLADSNQPQHF	TGTGCCAGCAGTTTGGCAGATAGCAATCAGCCCCAGCATTTT
-	TRBV5-1	TRBJ1-2	once	CASSLGPADGYTF	TGCGCCAGCAGCTTGGGACCCGCCGATGGCTACACCTTC
-	TRBV6-6	TRBJ2-7	many	CASSYSQGPYEQYF	TGTGCCAGCAGTTATTCCCAGGGCCCCTACGAGCAGTACTTC
TRBD1	TRBV11-2	TRBJ2-5	-	CASSLVGTEQETQYF	TGTGCCAGCAGCTTAGTGGGGACAGAACAAGAGACCCAGTACTTC
-	TRBV2	TRBJ2-5	-	CASRTTGPTTQYF	TGTGCCAGCAGGACGACAGGCCCAACGACCCAGTACTTC
TRBD1	TRBV7-6	TRBJ2-7	-	CASSLLGQATYEQYF	TGTGCCAGCAGCTTACTGGGACAGGCAACATACGAGCAGTACTTC
-	TRBV18	TRBJ1-5	few	CASSPLREGQPQHF	TGTGCCAGCTCACCACTTAGGGAGGGTCAGCCCCAGCATTTT
TRBD1	TRBV5-1	TRBJ2-1	many	CASSLDREYNEQFF	TGTGCCAGCAGCTTGGACAGGGAGTACAATGAGCAGTTCTTC
TRBD2	TRBV4-2	TRBJ2-7	many	CASSQESGSNHEQYF	TGTGCCAGCAGCCAAGAGAGCGGGAGTAACCACGAGCAGTACTTC
-	TRBV15	TRBJ2-5	many	CATSRDSAEGRTQYF	TGTGCCACCAGCAGAGATTCGGCAGAAGGTCGGACCCAGTACTTC
TRBD1	TRBV5-1	TRBJ2-3	-	CASSTGTGDTDTQYF	TGCGCCAGCAGCACCGGGACAGGGGACACAGATACGCAGTATTTT
TRBD1	TRBV11-2	TRBJ2-5	many	CASSPAPGQGTRETQYF	TGTGCCAGCAGCCCGGCTCCGGGACAGGGAACCCGAGAGACCCAGTACTTC
-	TRBV5-1	TRBJ2-1	-	CASSLVEGGIYNEQQFF	TGCGCCAGCAGCTTGGTTGAGGGGGGGATTTACAATGAGCAGCAGTTCTTC
TRBD1	TRBV18	TRBJ1-1	many	CASSEQGARVNTEAFF	TGTGCCAGCTCAGAACAGGGGGCGAGAGTGAACACTGAAGCTTTCTTT
TRBD2	TRBV30	TRBJ2-3	once	CAWDLTGTSGFSTDTQYF	TGTGCCTGGGATCTTACTGGCACTAGCGGGTTTAGCACAGATACGCAGTATTTT
-	TRBV20-1	TRBJ2-1	-	CSARSGDRNYYEQFF	TGCAGTGCTAGATCCGGAGACCGGAACTACTATGAGCAGTTCTTC
-	TRBV19	TRBJ1-5	many	CASSIDLSINQPQHF	TGTGCCAGTAGTATAGATCTTTCGATAAATCAGCCCCAGCATTTT
-	TRBV6-1	TRBJ2-7	-	CASSEISGSEQYF	TGTGCCAGCAGTGAAATCTCGGGTTCCGAGCAGTACTTC
-	TRBV10-3	TRBJ2-7	-	CAIRIQDTTREQYF	TGTGCCATCAGGATACAGGATACCACGAGAGAGCAGTACTTC
-	TRBV2	TRBJ1-4	many	CASSTDGGDSNEKLFF	TGTGCCAGCAGCACCGACGGGGGGGACTCTAATGAAAAACTGTTTTTT
TRBD1	TRBV3-1	TRBJ2-2	many	CASSQRDRGRAGELFF	TGTGCCAGCAGCCAACGGGACAGGGGGAGGGCCGGGGAGCTGTTTTTT
-	TRBV4-2	TRBJ2-3	-	CASSQITRGFTDTQYF	TGTGCCAGCAGCCAGATAACTAGGGGGTTTACAGATACGCAGTATTTT
TRBD1	TRBV3-1	TRBJ1-6	many	CASSQTGGARNSPLHF	TGTGCCAGCAGCCAAACAGGGGGCGCTAGGAATTCACCCCTCCACTTT
-	TRBV6-2/TRBV6-3	TRBJ1-1	-	CASSYSSVNTEAFF	TGTGCCAGTAGTTACTCTTCGGTAAACACTGAAGCTTTCTTT
-	TRBV30	TRBJ1-5	many	CAWSEDHNQPQHF	TGTGCCTGGAGCGAGGACCACAATCAGCCCCAGCATTTT
TRBD2	TRBV20-1	TRBJ2-3	few	CSASGMAGEDTQYF	TGCAGTGCTAGTGGGATGGCGGGAGAGGATACGCAGTATTTT
-	TRBV20-1	TRBJ1-1	once	CSARAPRTTNTEAFF	TGCAGTGCTAGAGCTCCGCGGACCACGAACACTGAAGCTTTCTTT
TRBD1	TRBV20-1	TRBJ1-1	many	CSARTPGTGNEAFF	TGCAGTGCTAGAACCCCCGGGACAGGGAATGAAGCTTTCTTT